This T cell receptor beta chain was sequenced in a study of patients and donors after allogeneic stem cell transplantation. Each CDR3 protein is one row after TCRdb ran MiXCR on the RT-PCR reads. The sample yields about 960,000 distinct CDR3 sequences, roughly 17% seen once. There are a few counts of this clonotype. This TCR was recovered from a human donor who was either an allogeneic HSCT recipient or a stem cell or donor lymphocyte infusion donor (not recorded which). It is not recorded whose cells these are; they may come from a transplant donor. Sample: blood, either unsorted or a sorted T cell fraction (not recorded which).

The CDR3 reads CASSTWDFPAEAFF. CDR3 nucleotide sequence: TGTGCCAGCAGTACCTGGGACTTTCCCGCTGAAGCTTTCTTT. The chain couples TRBV12-3 or TRBV12-4 to TRBJ1-1; maybe TRBD1 (5 bases). This CDR3 comprises 14 residues. Trimming pared 5 bases from V and 6 bases from J, leaving 16 bases between.